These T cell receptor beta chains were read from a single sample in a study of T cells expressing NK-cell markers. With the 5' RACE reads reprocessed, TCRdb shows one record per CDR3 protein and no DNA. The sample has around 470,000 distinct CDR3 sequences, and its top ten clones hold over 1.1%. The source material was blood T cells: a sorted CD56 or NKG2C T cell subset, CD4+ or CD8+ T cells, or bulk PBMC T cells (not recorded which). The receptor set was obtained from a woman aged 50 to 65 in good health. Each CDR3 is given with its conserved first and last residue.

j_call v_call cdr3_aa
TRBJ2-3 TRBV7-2 CASSLTRGDTQYF
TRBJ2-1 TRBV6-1 CATGGQRGTTNNEQFF
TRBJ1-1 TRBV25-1 CASSPPGTGNTEAFF
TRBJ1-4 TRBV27 CASQDRGHGNEKLFF
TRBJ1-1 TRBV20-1 CSARSFGQGMNTEAFF
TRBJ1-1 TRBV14 CASSQALGGRNTEAFF
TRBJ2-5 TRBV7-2 CASSFNGNQETQYF
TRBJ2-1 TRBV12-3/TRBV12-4 CASIPGKKIQNNEQFF
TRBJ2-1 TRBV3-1 CASSQAFAGGPVIEQFF
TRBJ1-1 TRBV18 CASSSQGIGNTEAFF
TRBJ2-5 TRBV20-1 CSAQYPGQGYQETQYF
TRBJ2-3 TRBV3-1 CASSQGRSTKDTQYF
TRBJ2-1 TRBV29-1 CSVDGAGGRHYNEQFF
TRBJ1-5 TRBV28 CASSLYRGGPIQPQHF